This is a list of T cell receptor beta chains from one sample in a study of T cells in Graves' hyperthyroidism and ophthalmopathy. TCRdb reanalysed the multiplex PCR reads using MiXCR and keeps one entry per CDR3 protein. The sample lists around 270,000 distinct CDR3 sequences, roughly 20% occurring once. What was sequenced was blood. Every receptor here comes from a middle-aged man with Graves' ophthalmopathy. Both conserved end residues are part of each CDR3. The order of the fields is clone size, V gene, J gene, D gene, CDR3 protein, CDR3 DNA. A D gene is named only where the DNA matches it firmly. The size field is filled for only some rows; it gives once, few, many or a size class.

size: many; V: TRBV28; J: TRBJ1-2; D: TRBD1; CDR3: CASSTGQGVWGYTF; DNA: TGTGCCAGCAGTACGGGACAGGGGGTTTGGGGCTACACCTTC
size: few; V: TRBV7-9; J: TRBJ1-6; D: NA; CDR3: CASSLRTGSPLHF; DNA: TGTGCCAGCAGCTTAAGGACCGGATCACCCCTCCACTTT
size: many; V: TRBV20-1; J: TRBJ1-1; D: TRBD1; CDR3: CRVDNRGIEAFF; DNA: TGCAGAGTAGATAACAGGGGCATTGAAGCTTTCTTT
size: many; V: TRBV20-1; J: TRBJ1-5; D: TRBD1; CDR3: CSARAGTGSQPQHF; DNA: TGCAGTGCTAGGGCCGGGACAGGGAGTCAGCCCCAGCATTTT
size: many; V: TRBV12-3/TRBV12-4; J: TRBJ2-5; D: NA; CDR3: CASSFRSGQETQYF; DNA: TGTGCCAGCAGTTTTAGAAGTGGGCAAGAGACCCAGTACTTC
size: many; V: TRBV27; J: TRBJ2-7; D: TRBD2; CDR3: CASSYGPGLSYEQYF; DNA: TGTGCCAGCAGTTATGGGCCGGGACTATCCTACGAGCAGTACTTC
size: NA; V: TRBV6-1; J: TRBJ2-7; D: TRBD2; CDR3: CASSEPTSGSVYEQYF; DNA: TGTGCCAGCAGTGAACCGACTAGCGGGAGTGTCTACGAGCAGTACTTC
size: NA; V: TRBV19; J: TRBJ2-1; D: TRBD2; CDR3: CASSIMLETSGSNEQFF; DNA: TGTGCCAGTAGTATTATGTTAGAGACTAGCGGGAGCAATGAGCAGTTCTTC
size: NA; V: TRBV20-1; J: TRBJ2-3; D: TRBD1; CDR3: CSASNDYPGTGTPDTQYF; DNA: TGCAGTGCTAGTAACGACTACCCCGGGACAGGGACGCCAGATACGCAGTATTTT
size: once; V: TRBV6-1; J: TRBJ1-2; D: NA; CDR3: CASSMARGGGRIYGYTF; DNA: TGTGCCAGCAGTATGGCCCGAGGGGGGGGAAGGATCTATGGCTACACCTTC
size: many; V: TRBV28; J: TRBJ2-1; D: NA; CDR3: CASLPTTGSYNEQFF; DNA: TGTGCCAGCCTCCCCACCACCGGCTCCTACAATGAGCAGTTCTTC
size: NA; V: TRBV6-1; J: TRBJ2-1; D: NA; CDR3: CASSLSGASGNNEQFF; DNA: TGTGCCAGCAGCCTATCAGGCGCATCAGGAAACAATGAGCAGTTCTTC
size: few; V: TRBV27; J: TRBJ2-7; D: NA; CDR3: CASSLTATGRSYEQYF; DNA: TGTGCCAGCAGTTTAACCGCGACAGGGAGGTCCTACGAGCAGTACTTC
size: many; V: TRBV12-3/TRBV12-4; J: TRBJ1-5; D: NA; CDR3: CASSQGTSNQPQHF; DNA: TGTGCCAGCAGCCAGGGTACAAGCAATCAGCCCCAGCATTTT
size: NA; V: TRBV20-1; J: TRBJ2-7; D: TRBD2; CDR3: CSAMGASGRSSYEQYF; DNA: TGCAGTGCTATGGGGGCGAGCGGGAGGAGCTCCTACGAGCAGTACTTC
size: NA; V: TRBV27; J: TRBJ2-2; D: TRBD2; CDR3: CASSSDSGIGGELFF; DNA: TGTGCCAGCAGTTCGGATAGCGGGATTGGCGGGGAGCTGTTTTTT
size: NA; V: TRBV19; J: TRBJ2-5; D: TRBD1; CDR3: CASSIDGTGGGETQYF; DNA: TGTGCCAGTAGTATAGATGGGACAGGGGGCGGTGAGACCCAGTACTTC
size: NA; V: TRBV15; J: TRBJ2-5; D: NA; CDR3: CATSRDVREETQYF; DNA: TGTGCCACCAGCAGAGATGTCAGGGAAGAGACCCAGTACTTC
size: many; V: TRBV20-1; J: TRBJ2-5; D: NA; CDR3: CSAVGLSTQETQYF; DNA: TGCAGTGCTGTGGGACTCAGTACTCAAGAGACCCAGTACTTC
size: many; V: TRBV24-1; J: TRBJ2-7; D: TRBD1; CDR3: CATSPAGGTFEQYF; DNA: TGTGCCACCAGCCCGGCAGGGGGAACCTTCGAGCAGTACTTC
size: few; V: TRBV15; J: TRBJ1-5; D: NA; CDR3: CATSRAKPDKSNQPQHF; DNA: TGTGCCACCAGCAGAGCCAAACCCGACAAGAGCAATCAGCCCCAGCATTTT
size: NA; V: TRBV11-2; J: TRBJ2-1; D: TRBD1; CDR3: CASSLDVRDRALF; DNA: TGTGCCAGCAGCTTAGATGTTCGGGACAGGGCCCTCTTC
size: NA; V: TRBV5-1; J: TRBJ1-2; D: TRBD1; CDR3: CASSQTGTGNYGYTF; DNA: TGCGCCAGCAGCCAGACCGGGACAGGGAACTATGGCTACACCTTC
size: NA; V: TRBV10-3; J: TRBJ1-5; D: NA; CDR3: CAISKMGSDQPQHF; DNA: TGTGCCATCAGTAAAATGGGCTCCGATCAGCCCCAGCATTTT
size: many; V: TRBV28; J: TRBJ2-7; D: NA; CDR3: CASSLLSSYEQYF; DNA: TGTGCCAGCAGTTTACTCTCTAGCTACGAGCAGTACTTC
size: NA; V: TRBV11-2; J: TRBJ2-7; D: TRBD1; CDR3: CASSPSGDRAYEQYF; DNA: TGTGCCAGCAGCCCGAGTGGGGACAGGGCCTACGAGCAGTACTTC
size: many; V: TRBV28; J: TRBJ1-4; D: NA; CDR3: CASSLPSSGTRLGKLFF; DNA: TGTGCCAGCAGTTTACCTTCTTCCGGGACTCGGTTGGGAAAACTGTTTTTT
size: few; V: TRBV10-2; J: TRBJ2-5; D: NA; CDR3: CASSEVGDATQYF; DNA: TGCGCCAGCAGTGAAGTAGGGGACGCGACCCAGTACTTC
size: many; V: TRBV7-6; J: TRBJ2-3; D: NA; CDR3: CASSITGTVGDTQYF; DNA: TGTGCCAGCAGCATCACCGGGACCGTTGGAGATACGCAGTATTTT
size: few; V: TRBV20-1; J: TRBJ2-2; D: TRBD2; CDR3: CSARLRGTRITGELFF; DNA: TGCAGTGCTCGGCTACGGGGGACTAGGATTACCGGGGAGCTGTTTTTT
size: NA; V: TRBV13; J: TRBJ2-6; D: NA; CDR3: CASHRGGFSGANVLTF; DNA: TGTGCCAGCCACAGGGGAGGATTTTCTGGGGCCAACGTCCTGACTTTC
size: few; V: TRBV30; J: TRBJ2-5; D: TRBD2; CDR3: CAWNGGTSGIETQYF; DNA: TGTGCCTGGAATGGAGGGACTAGCGGGATAGAGACCCAGTACTTC
size: NA; V: TRBV12-3/TRBV12-4; J: TRBJ1-2; D: TRBD1; CDR3: CAGSLGQGWRYTF; DNA: TGTGCCGGCAGTTTAGGACAGGGGTGGCGCTACACCTTC
size: NA; V: TRBV9; J: TRBJ2-7; D: TRBD1; CDR3: CASSPQGQAFYEQYF; DNA: TGTGCCAGCAGCCCGCAGGGACAGGCATTCTACGAGCAGTACTTC
size: many; V: TRBV20-1; J: TRBJ2-7; D: TRBD2; CDR3: CSASSGSRNEQYF; DNA: TGCAGTGCCTCTAGCGGGAGTCGGAACGAGCAGTACTTC
size: NA; V: TRBV5-1; J: TRBJ2-2; D: NA; CDR3: CASTRASNTGELFF; DNA: TGCGCCAGCACACGTGCGAGTAATACCGGGGAGCTGTTTTTT
size: NA; V: TRBV20-1; J: TRBJ1-6; D: TRBD1; CDR3: CSARRTGGSYNSPLHF; DNA: TGCAGTGCCCGTCGGACAGGGGGCTCCTATAATTCACCCCTCCACTTT
size: many; V: TRBV7-3; J: TRBJ2-1; D: TRBD1; CDR3: CASSLALWTGSVDEQFF; DNA: TGTGCCAGCAGCCTCGCCCTCTGGACAGGGTCTGTCGATGAGCAGTTCTTC
size: NA; V: TRBV7-2; J: TRBJ2-7; D: NA; CDR3: CASSLRRGSYEQYF; DNA: TGTGCCAGCAGCCTCCGACGTGGTTCCTACGAGCAGTACTTC
size: few; V: TRBV5-6; J: TRBJ2-5; D: TRBD2; CDR3: CASSLAGFVAGDQETQYF; DNA: TGTGCCAGCAGCTTGGCGGGTTTTGTAGCGGGAGATCAAGAGACCCAGTACTTC
size: many; V: TRBV20-1; J: TRBJ1-1; D: NA; CDR3: CSARVTVFNRSTEAFF; DNA: TGCAGTGCTCGGGTGACAGTCTTCAACCGTAGCACTGAAGCTTTCTTT
size: NA; V: TRBV5-1; J: TRBJ2-1; D: TRBD2; CDR3: CASRSTSGSRNEQFF; DNA: TGCGCCAGCAGGTCGACTAGCGGGAGCAGGAATGAGCAGTTCTTC
size: NA; V: TRBV14; J: TRBJ2-6; D: NA; CDR3: CASSLRQAHISGANVLTF; DNA: TGTGCCAGCAGCCTCCGACAAGCGCACATCTCTGGGGCCAACGTCCTGACTTTC
size: many; V: TRBV6-1; J: TRBJ2-2; D: NA; CDR3: CASNRRTNTGELFF; DNA: TGTGCCAGCAATCGCAGGACGAACACCGGGGAGCTGTTTTTT
size: many; V: TRBV15; J: TRBJ1-1; D: NA; CDR3: CATSPRTVNTEAFF; DNA: TGTGCCACCAGCCCAAGGACAGTGAACACTGAAGCTTTCTTT
size: few; V: TRBV27; J: TRBJ2-7; D: TRBD1; CDR3: CAAAQGAEREQYF; DNA: TGTGCCGCTGCGCAGGGGGCTGAGCGCGAGCAGTACTTC
size: many; V: TRBV28; J: TRBJ1-2; D: NA; CDR3: CASSFGWEGGYTF; DNA: TGTGCCAGCAGTTTTGGTTGGGAGGGAGGCTACACCTTC
size: few; V: TRBV5-1; J: TRBJ1-1; D: NA; CDR3: CASSPGAGRTTEAFF; DNA: TGCGCCAGCAGCCCGGGGGCAGGGCGAACCACTGAAGCTTTCTTT
size: NA; V: TRBV20-1; J: TRBJ2-5; D: TRBD1; CDR3: CSARDRGWGETQYF; DNA: TGCAGTGCTAGGGACAGGGGGTGGGGAGAGACCCAGTACTTC
size: many; V: TRBV3-1; J: TRBJ1-1; D: NA; CDR3: CASSQAAGIQKAFF; DNA: TGTGCCAGCAGCCAAGCTGCGGGTATACAAAAAGCTTTCTTT
size: NA; V: TRBV2; J: TRBJ2-1; D: TRBD2; CDR3: CASSEKGLAGGRSSYNEQFF; DNA: TGTGCCAGCAGTGAAAAGGGGCTAGCGGGAGGGCGGAGCTCCTACAATGAGCAGTTCTTC
size: many; V: TRBV13; J: TRBJ2-7; D: NA; CDR3: CASSLRGRLYEQYF; DNA: TGTGCCAGCAGCTTGAGAGGGAGATTATACGAGCAGTACTTC
size: many; V: TRBV11-2; J: TRBJ2-7; D: NA; CDR3: CASSLARRWGSYEQYF; DNA: TGTGCCAGCAGCCTCGCCCGTCGGTGGGGCTCCTACGAGCAGTACTTC